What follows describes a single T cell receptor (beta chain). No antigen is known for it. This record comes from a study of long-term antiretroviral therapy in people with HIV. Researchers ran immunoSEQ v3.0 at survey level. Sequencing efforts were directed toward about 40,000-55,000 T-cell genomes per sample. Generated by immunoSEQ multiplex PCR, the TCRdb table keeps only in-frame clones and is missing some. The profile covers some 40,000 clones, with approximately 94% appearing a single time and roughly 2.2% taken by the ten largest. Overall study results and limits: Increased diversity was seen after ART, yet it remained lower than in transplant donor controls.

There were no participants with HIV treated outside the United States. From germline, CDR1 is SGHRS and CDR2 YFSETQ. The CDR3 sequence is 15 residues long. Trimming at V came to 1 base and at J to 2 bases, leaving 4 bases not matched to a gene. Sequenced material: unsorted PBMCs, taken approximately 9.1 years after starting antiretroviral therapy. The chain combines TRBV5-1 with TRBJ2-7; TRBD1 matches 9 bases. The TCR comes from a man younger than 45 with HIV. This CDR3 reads CASSLPTGGTYEQYF. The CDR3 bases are TGCGCCAGCAGCTTGCCGACAGGGGGTACCTACGAGCAGTACTTC. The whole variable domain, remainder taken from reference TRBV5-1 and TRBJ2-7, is KAGVTQTPRYLIKTRGQQVTLSCSPISGHRSVSWYQQTPGQGLQFLFEYFSETQRNKGNFPGRFSGRQFSNSRSEMNVSTLELGDSALYLCASSLPTGGTYEQYFGPGTRLTVT.